These 30 T cell receptor beta chains share one sample of origin, sequenced in a study of T cells in Graves' hyperthyroidism and ophthalmopathy. Amplified TCR beta CDR3 regions derived from RNA transcripts. HTBI primers were employed in a first-round RT-PCR of the TCR CDR3. TCRdb recomputed calls from the multiplex PCR reads with MiXCR, one row per CDR3 protein. The sample holds 350,000 or so distinct CDR3 sequences, roughly 23% seen once. Material for sequencing was blood. The receptors shown here come from a woman aged 45-59 years with Graves' hyperthyroidism.

This chain uses TRBV28 with TRBJ2-1; a weak D match, TRBD2 (5 bases). This CDR3 has 17 amino acids. Per germline, CDR1 MDHEN and CDR2 SYDVKM. V shed 3 bases and J shed 5 bases, with 20 bases lying between them. CDR3 sequence (DNA): TGTGCCAGCAGTTTGAGGGTTAGGGTAGGCAGCCACAATGAGCAGTTCTTC. Protein sequence: CASSLRVRVGSHNEQFF.

The rearrangement joins TRBV6-2 or TRBV6-3 to TRBJ2-5; possibly TRBD2 for D (6 bases). CDR1 and CDR2 from the germline V gene are MNHEY and SVGEGT. The CDR3 extends over 14 amino acids. The V end was cut by 2 bases, the J end by 4 bases, with 11 bases between. In DNA, the CDR3 is TGTGCCAGCAGTTACGGGGGGATTAGAGAGACCCAGTACTTC. Its protein product is CASSYGGIRETQYF.

In this sample, this clonotype turned up many times. The rearrangement joins TRBV7-6 to TRBJ2-3, with 9 bases identical to TRBD2. J lost 2 bases, V lost 4 bases, and 10 bases had no gene match. Germline values: CDR1 SGHVS, CDR2 FNYEAQ. The length of the CDR3 is 17 residues. This chain's CDR3 is CASSSIAGAANTDTQYF. In DNA, the CDR3 is TGTGCCAGCAGCTCAATAGCGGGGGCCGCAAACACAGATACGCAGTATTTT.

This clonotype has at least ten counts. CDR3 in amino acids: CATSDSGRGNEQFF. The CDR3 DNA follows: TGTGCCACCAGTGATTCCGGCCGAGGCAATGAGCAGTTCTTC. The J gene is TRBJ2-1, the V gene TRBV24-1; D not certain. The germline V and J ends were trimmed by 2 bases and 6 bases, with 10 bases remaining between them. Germline loops: CDR1 KGHDR, CDR2 SFDVKD. The CDR3 sequence is 14 residues long.

This clonotype was recorded many times. The chain couples TRBV18 to TRBJ1-3; D uncertain. The CDR3 is 15 amino acids. The germline V gene encodes CDR1 KGHSH and CDR2 LQKENI. With 3 bases removed from V and 2 bases from J, the gap between germline ends came to 11 bases. This CDR3 reads CASSPERAAGNTIYF. The CDR3, as DNA: TGTGCCAGCTCACCGGAAAGGGCCGCTGGAAACACCATATATTTT.

The sample holds a few counts of this clonotype. V gene TRBV4-1 combines with J gene TRBJ2-7, with unresolved D. The CDR3 covers 14 residues. The V end was cut by 3 bases, the J end by 6 bases, with 15 bases between. Per germline, CDR1 MGHRA and CDR2 YSYEKL. DNA of the CDR3: TGCGCCAGCAGCCACACACAAGGGTCAGGCGAGCAGTACTTC. The encoded protein is CASSHTQGSGEQYF.

This chain joins TRBV3-1 and TRBJ2-1; 7 bases are shared with TRBD2. J lost 7 bases, V lost 1 base, and 7 bases had no gene match. The germline gives CDR1 LGHDT, CDR2 YNNKEL (reference sequence). The CDR3 contains 15 residues. The CDR3 nucleotides read TGTGCCAGCAGCCAAGGGCGGGGGATGGGGAATGAGCAGTTCTTC. Protein: CASSQGRGMGNEQFF.

Points on this clonotype: A much more abundant neighbour one base away suggests this may be a read error. The rearrangement joins TRBV6-1 to TRBJ2-3; 14 nucleotides agree with TRBD2. J gave up 3 bases and V 5 bases, and 1 base lay outside the gene matches. CDR3 size: 15 residues. Germline CDR1 is MNHNS and CDR2 is SASEGT. The CDR3 coding sequence is TGTGCCAGCAGTTGGACTAGCGGGAGGACAGATACGCAGTATTTT. It translates to CASSWTSGRTDTQYF.

The rearrangement uses TRBV18 and TRBJ2-1; D is perhaps TRBD2 (6 bases). V lost 3 bases and J 2 bases, leaving 17 bases between the germline ends. The CDR3 is made up of 17 amino acids. The germline gives CDR1 KGHSH, CDR2 LQKENI. CDR3 sequence reads: CASSPGGTRIPYNEQFF. In DNA, the CDR3 is TGTGCCAGCTCACCGGGGGGTACCCGCATACCCTACAATGAGCAGTTCTTC.

On this clonotype itself: A read error is possible here, since a much larger clone lies one base away. This sequence joins TRBV12-3 or TRBV12-4 and TRBJ2-4, with a tentative D call TRBD2 (7 bases). This CDR3 has 17 amino acids. The V and J ends lost 2 bases and 5 bases respectively, with 19 bases between them. The CDR3 is CASSLRGALSLENIQYF. The CDR3 DNA reads TGTGCCAGCAGTTTACGGGGGGCGCTGAGTCTTGAAAACATTCAGTACTTC.

V usage is TRBV2 and J usage is TRBJ2-1; 15 bases map to TRBD2. V lost 6 bases to trimming and J lost 8 bases; unmatched junction nucleotides: 11. CDR1 is SNHLY and CDR2 is FYNNEI in the germline V gene. The CDR3 has 17 amino acids. This CDR3 reads CASRSRTSGRVGDEQFF. The DNA for the CDR3 is TGTGCCAGCAGGTCCCGGACTAGCGGGAGGGTGGGGGATGAGCAGTTCTTC.

There are many counts of this clonotype. V gene TRBV20-1 combines with J gene TRBJ2-7; 11 bases are shared with TRBD1. Germline V gene lookup returns CDR1 DFQATT and CDR2 SNEGSKA (reference sequence). The CDR3 is 16 residues long. Trimming took 0 bases from V and 2 from J; bases not matched to a gene: 6. CDR3: CSARDPWDRGTYEQYF. In DNA form, the CDR3 reads TGCAGTGCTAGAGATCCTTGGGACAGGGGGACCTACGAGCAGTACTTC.

Notes on this clonotype: One base away lies a much larger clone, so this may be a sequencing read error. The V call is TRBV11-2, the J call TRBJ1-5; TRBD1 aligns across 7 bases. This CDR3 comprises 15 residues. The germline V gene encodes CDR1 SGHAT and CDR2 FQNNGV. The DNA of the CDR3 is TGTGCCGGCAGCGATATCGACAGGGCAAATCAGCCCCAGCATTTT. It yields the protein CAGSDIDRANQPQHF.

DNA for the CDR3: TGTGCCAGCAGTGATAGGGGTGTCACGAACACTGAAGCTTTCTTT. It translates to CASSDRGVTNTEAFF. This chain links TRBV6-4 with TRBJ1-1; tentative D call: TRBD1 (5 bases). The germline gives CDR1 MRHNA, CDR2 SNTAGT. V dropped 3 bases and J dropped 1 base, with 12 bases sitting between them. The CDR3 has 15 amino acids.

This clonotype was counted a few times. Mismatch with germline at one junction end may stem from a read error. The V and J genes are TRBV7-2 and TRBJ2-2; D perhaps matches TRBD2 (6 bases). Per germline, CDR1 SGHTA and CDR2 FQGNSA. The CDR3 has 16 amino acids. The CDR3 DNA reads as TGTGCCAGCAGCACCCCGGGGCTCTTAAGGGCCGGGGGGCTGTTTTTT. Translation gives CASSTPGLLRAGGLFF.

The sample holds many counts of this clonotype. The CDR3 spells CASSLALSSGGTKTQYF. In nucleotides, the CDR3 is TGTGCCAGCAGCTTAGCGTTGAGTAGCGGGGGGACGAAGACCCAGTACTTC. The V and J genes are TRBV7-2 and TRBJ2-5; TRBD2 aligns across 10 bases. CDR1 and CDR2 from the germline V gene are SGHTA and FQGNSA. Trimming at V came to 0 bases and at J to 6 bases, leaving 10 bases not matched to a gene. This CDR3 is built from 17 residues.

This chain joins TRBV9 and TRBJ2-7; D gene ambiguous. Deletions cut 0 bases from V and 0 bases from J, with 10 bases between. CDR1 is SGDLS, CDR2 YYNGEE, per germline. This CDR3 has 15 amino acids. CDR3 nucleotides: TGTGCCAGCAGCGTAGATTACTTAAACTCCTACGAGCAGTACTTC. Protein sequence: CASSVDYLNSYEQYF.

This clonotype has a count of ten or more. The chain is built from TRBV29-1 and TRBJ2-7, with 8 bases fitting TRBD2. CDR3 length equals 14 residues. Germline V gives CDR1 SQVTM, CDR2 ANQGSEA. The J segment lost 6 bases and the V segment lost 6 bases, leaving 13 bases of the junction unmatched. As DNA, the CDR3 is TGCAGCGTGTTGAAAGCGGGGGCGAAGGGCGAGCAGTACTTC. It is translated as CSVLKAGAKGEQYF.

This clonotype showed up many times. The chain is built from TRBV12-3 or TRBV12-4 and TRBJ2-1, with a tentative D call TRBD2 (6 bases). CDR3 length equals 17 residues. V shed 2 bases and J shed 6 bases, with 20 bases lying between them. As DNA, the CDR3 is TGTGCCAGCAGTTTATATCCCGTGACTAGTAATTCCAATGAGCAGTTCTTC. Translation gives CASSLYPVTSNSNEQFF.

This clonotype was seen a handful of times. The V call is TRBV19, the J call TRBJ1-2; D is unresolved. Trimming took 5 bases from V and 7 from J, leaving 17 bases between them. The CDR3 spans 14 residues. CDR1 LNHDA and CDR2 SQIVND come from the germline V gene (reference sequence). The CDR3 nucleotides are TGTGCCAGTAGTCCACCGGGCGGCTTCGGTGGCTACACCTTC. Amino acid sequence: CASSPPGGFGGYTF.

This clonotype was picked up many times. This chain connects TRBV20-1 to TRBJ1-2, with 9 bases matching TRBD1. CDR3 size: 13 residues. V lost 5 bases, J lost 3 bases, and 4 bases stayed unmatched. The germline gives CDR1 DFQATT, CDR2 SNEGSKA (reference sequence). CDR3 bases: TGCAGTGCTTGGGACAGGGCGGACTATGGCTACACCTTC. Residues: CSAWDRADYGYTF.

This clonotype has at least ten counts. V usage is TRBV28 and J usage is TRBJ2-2, with 7 nucleotides matching TRBD2. From germline, CDR1 is MDHEN and CDR2 SYDVKM. CDR3 length equals 17 residues. The V gene end was trimmed by 1 base and the J gene end by 8 bases; junction bases not matched to a gene: 13. CDR3 coding DNA: TGTGCCAGCAGTTTATTTAGGCTAGCGGTTATCACGGGGGAGCTGTTTTTT. Translated, it gives CASSLFRLAVITGELFF.

To note about this clonotype: A much more abundant neighbour one base away suggests this may be a read error. This chain uses TRBV7-6 with TRBJ2-1, with TRBD2 as a possible D gene (7 bases). The CDR3 is 18 amino acids. CDR1 is SGHVS and CDR2 is FNYEAQ in the germline V gene. DNA for the CDR3: TGTACCAGCAGCTTAGGGGGAGGGACTACAAGCTCCTACAATGAGCAGTTCTTC. Translated: CTSSLGGGTTSSYNEQFF.

This clonotype occurred a few times. CDR3 protein: CSAKPRGVETQYF. CDR3 sequence (DNA): TGCAGTGCCAAGCCCAGGGGGGTAGAGACCCAGTACTTC. The chain couples TRBV20-1 to TRBJ2-5, with D possibly being TRBD1 (7 bases). CDR3 length: 13 amino acids. Trimming took off 6 bases at V and 4 bases at J, with 15 bases between the two ends. Germline loops: CDR1 DFQATT, CDR2 SNEGSKA (reference sequence).

As to this clonotype: A much larger clone sits a single nucleotide away, making a read error possible. This chain connects TRBV6-1 to TRBJ2-2, with a tentative D call TRBD1 (6 bases). This CDR3 has 14 residues. CDR1 is MNHNS, CDR2 SASEGT, per germline. The DNA for the CDR3 is TGTGTCAGCAAACAGGGCACTTACACCGGGGAGCTGTTTTTT. This codes for CVSKQGTYTGELFF.

This clonotype was observed many times. The V and J genes are TRBV10-3 and TRBJ2-7; D may be TRBD1 or TRBD2 (5 bases each). The CDR3 totals 15 residues. V was clipped by 4 bases and J by 4 bases, with 17 bases between them. The germline V gene has CDR1 ENHRY and CDR2 SYGVKD. The CDR3 sequence: CAISGGPGEWYEQYF. The CDR3 nucleotides read TGTGCCATCAGTGGGGGACCCGGTGAGTGGTACGAGCAGTACTTC.

This clonotype was seen only a few times. CDR3 bases: TGCGCCAGCAGCTTGATCGACTCTGGAAACACCATATATTTT. This gives the protein CASSLIDSGNTIYF. The J gene is TRBJ1-3, the V gene TRBV5-1; D is undetermined. Germline CDR1 is SGHRS and CDR2 is YFSETQ. Trimming took off 1 base at V and 0 bases at J, with 5 bases between the two ends. The CDR3 covers 14 residues. The whole variable domain, remainder taken from reference TRBV5-1 and TRBJ1-3, is KAGVTQTPRYLIKTRGQQVTLSCSPISGHRSVSWYQQTPGQGLQFLFEYFSETQRNKGNFPGRFSGRQFSNSRSEMNVSTLELGDSALYLCASSLIDSGNTIYFGEGSWLTVV.

The chain employs TRBV15 and TRBJ1-2, with 10 nucleotides matching TRBD1. Per germline, CDR1 LNHNV and CDR2 YYDKDF (reference sequence). CDR3 length: 16 residues. V shed 1 base, J shed 5 bases, and the junction held 7 bases outside the gene matches. CDR3 nucleotides: TGTGCCACCAGCAGAGGGGAGGGACAGGGGTTTTATGGCTACACCTTC. Protein: CATSRGEGQGFYGYTF.

This chain joins TRBV27 and TRBJ2-1; 8 bases match TRBD2. Per the germline V gene, CDR1 is MNHEY and CDR2 is SMNVEV (reference sequence). The length of the CDR3 is 17 residues. The V gene end was trimmed by 4 bases and the J gene end by 3 bases; junction bases not matched to a gene: 11. CDR3 bases: TGTGCCAGCAGTTCCCCTAGCGGGCGGCCGGGCTACAATGAGCAGTTCTTC. Amino acids: CASSSPSGRPGYNEQFF.

This clonotype was seen at least ten times. The CDR3 sequence is CASSVLAGVPPFF. DNA for the CDR3: TGTGCCAGCAGTGTACTAGCGGGAGTACCCCCGTTCTTC. The V call is TRBV12-3 or TRBV12-4, the J call TRBJ2-1, with 11 bases lining up with TRBD2. Trimming removed 5 bases from V and 15 bases from J; junction bases left unmatched: 9. The CDR3 sequence is 13 residues long.